What follows are 20 T cell receptor beta chains derived from one specimen sequenced in a study of T cell responses to AZD1222 COVID-19 vaccine. Profiling relied on immunoSEQ multiplex PCR, and the TCRdb table lists in-frame clones only, not all of them. The table lists about 140,000 clones, about 94% of them singletons. The material sequenced was peripheral blood, taken 28 days after the second AZD1222 dose. Receptor source: an adult who received the AZD1222 COVID-19 vaccine.

The CDR3 coding sequence is TGCGCCACTCCGGGACTAGCGGGGTCCTACAATGAGCAGTTCTTC. It yields the protein CATPGLAGSYNEQFF. The chain couples TRBV23-1 to TRBJ2-1; 13 positions match TRBD2. TRBV23-1 is an open reading frame whose function is uncertain. The CDR3 runs to 15 residues. V lost 10 bases and J lost 1; bases outside the gene matches: 4.

The V and J genes are TRBV15 and TRBJ2-7; 9 bases match TRBD1. The CDR3 totals 16 residues. After removal of 3 bases from V and 3 bases from J, the junction contained 9 bases not matched to a gene. The V gene's germline CDR1 is LNHNV and CDR2 YYDKDF (reference sequence). CDR3: CATSSKFPGQGYEQYF. In nucleotides, the CDR3 is TGTGCCACCAGCAGTAAATTCCCGGGACAGGGCTACGAGCAGTACTTC. Based on the CDR3 plus reference TRBV15 and TRBJ2-7, the full variable domain is DAMVIQNPRYQVTQFGKPVTLSCSQTLNHNVMYWYQQKSSQAPKLLFHYYDKDFNNEADTPDNFQSRRPNTSFCFLDIRSPGLGDTAMYLCATSSKFPGQGYEQYFGPGTRLTVT.

The gene calls are TRBV4-1 and TRBJ1-5; the D is unclear. From germline, CDR1 is MGHRA and CDR2 YSYEKL. The CDR3 has 16 amino acids. Trimming stripped 3 bases from V and 3 bases from J, with 15 bases between. The CDR3 sequence: CASSQRLGVVNQPQHF. In DNA, the CDR3 is TGCGCCAGCAGCCAGAGACTCGGGGTAGTCAATCAGCCCCAGCATTTT.

CDR3 bases: TGTGCCAGCAGTTCAAGGGACCTTACCGCGGGAGATACGCAGTATTTT. It codes for CASSSRDLTAGDTQYF. V and J are TRBV28 and TRBJ2-3, with D perhaps given as TRBD1 or TRBD2 (5 bases each). The V gene lost 4 bases and the J gene lost 5 bases, with 19 bases spanning the gap. Germline V gene sequence: CDR1 MDHEN, CDR2 SYDVKM. The CDR3 contains 16 residues. Variable domain in full (rest from reference TRBV28 and TRBJ2-3): DVKVTQSSRYLVKRTGEKVFLECVQDMDHENMFWYRQDPGLGLRLIYFSYDVKMKEKGDIPEGYSVSREKKERFSLILESASTNQTSMYLCASSSRDLTAGDTQYFGPGTRLTVL.

This clone is a singleton in its sample. The gene calls are TRBV9 and TRBJ2-1, with TRBD2 identical over 9 bases. V lost 3 bases to trimming and J lost 6 bases; unmatched junction nucleotides: 10. CDR3 length: 16 amino acids. CDR1 is SGDLS, CDR2 YYNGEE, per germline. Here the CDR3 DNA reads TGTGCCAGCAGCGGAAATAGCGGGAGAGGGCCCAATGAGCAGTTCTTC. Its translation: CASSGNSGRGPNEQFF. Combining the CDR3 with reference TRBV9 and TRBJ2-1 gives the whole variable domain DSGVTQTPKHLITATGQRVTLRCSPRSGDLSVYWYQQSLDQGLQFLIQYYNGEERAKGNILERFSAQQFPDLHSELNLSSLELGDSALYFCASSGNSGRGPNEQFFGPGTRLTVL.

The chain recombines TRBV5-5 with TRBJ1-4, with D possibly matching TRBD1 (6 bases). The CDR3 covers 14 residues. Germline V lookup: CDR1 SGHKS, CDR2 YYEKEE (reference sequence). V shed 5 bases and J shed 8 bases, with 16 bases lying between them. The CDR3 DNA is TGTGCCAGCAGACCTAGGGGGGCGAAAGAAAAACTGTTTTTT. Its translation is CASRPRGAKEKLFF. The whole variable domain, filled in from reference TRBV5-5 and TRBJ1-4, reads DAGVTQSPTHLIKTRGQQVTLRCSPISGHKSVSWYQQVLGQGPQFIFQYYEKEERGRGNFPDRFSARQFPNYSSELNVNALLLGDSALYLCASRPRGAKEKLFFGSGTQLSVL.

The chain is built from TRBV3-1 (or the pseudogene TRBV3-2) and TRBJ2-1; a possible D gene is TRBD1 (6 bases). This CDR3 is built from 15 residues. Trimming left V 1 base short and J 8 bases short, with 15 bases between. Germline CDR1 and CDR2: LGHDT and YNNKEL (reference sequence). This CDR3 reads CASSQGTTGSDEQFF. CDR3 bases: TGTGCCAGCAGCCAAGGAACGACAGGCTCTGATGAGCAGTTCTTC.

This chain joins TRBV28 and TRBJ1-1, with a tentative D call TRBD1 (5 bases). The CDR3 has 17 residues. The V gene's germline CDR1 is MDHEN and CDR2 SYDVKM. V gave up 2 bases and J gave up 1 base, with 17 bases separating them. CDR3 protein: CASSLRDLPYGNTEAFF. The CDR3 nucleotides are TGTGCCAGCAGTTTAAGGGACCTCCCCTATGGGAACACTGAAGCTTTCTTT.

The genes are TRBV25-1 and TRBJ1-4; D is possibly TRBD1 (6 bases). The CDR3 is 16 residues long. Deletions cut 2 bases from V and 6 bases from J, with 16 bases between. Germline lookup yields CDR1 MGHDK and CDR2 SYGVNS. The CDR3 sequence: CASSERWGAKDEKLFF. CDR3 sequence (DNA): TGTGCCAGCAGTGAAAGGTGGGGGGCAAAGGATGAAAAACTGTTTTTT.

The genes are TRBV12-2 and TRBJ2-7; the table gives TRBD1 as D, unverified against the DNA. TRBV12-2 is classified as a pseudogene. This CDR3 is 14 amino acids long. The CDR3 bases are TGTGCAAGTCGCCCAGAAGTGTGTCTCTACGAGCAGTACTTC. This gives the protein CASRPEVCLYEQYF.

This rearrangement joins TRBV29-1 to TRBJ2-7; unclear D gene. Germline CDR1 reads SQVTM; CDR2 reads ANQGSEA. Trimming left V 8 bases short and J 0 bases short, with 17 bases between. The CDR3 is 14 amino acids. This CDR3 is CSQARPCSSYEQYF. The CDR3 region has the DNA TGCAGCCAGGCGAGACCCTGCAGCTCCTACGAGCAGTACTTC.

The rearrangement joins TRBV5-1 to TRBJ1-1; TRBD1 might be the D (5 bases). Trimming took 5 bases from V and 3 from J, leaving 14 bases between them. Germline V gene data show CDR1 as SGHRS and CDR2 as YFSETQ. There are 14 residues in the CDR3. CDR3 DNA sequence: TGCGCCAGCAGTCCTAGGGGAGGGGACACTGAAGCTTTCTTT. It encodes CASSPRGGDTEAFF.

The genes are TRBV18 and TRBJ1-3, with D possibly TRBD1 on 5 matching bases. The CDR3 consists of 15 residues. Germline assignment: CDR1 KGHSH and CDR2 LQKENI. Trimming stripped 4 bases from V and 8 bases from J, with 18 bases between. The DNA for the CDR3 is TGTGCCAGCTCACTATGGGGGGATCCAGAGGACACCATATATTTT. This sequence encodes CASSLWGDPEDTIYF. The variable domain in full, with the rest retrieved from reference TRBV18 and TRBJ1-3, is NAGVMQNPRHLVRRRGQEARLRCSPMKGHSHVYWYRQLPEEGLKFMVYLQKENIIDESGMPKERFSAEFPKEGPSILRIQQVVRGDSAAYFCASSLWGDPEDTIYFGEGSWLTVV.

The V gene is TRBV27, the J gene TRBJ1-2; 8 bases are shared with TRBD1. The V gene's germline CDR1 is MNHEY and CDR2 SMNVEV (reference sequence). V shed 10 bases, J shed 7 bases, and the junction held 8 bases outside the gene matches. The CDR3 spans 12 residues. CDR3 coding DNA: TGTGCCACCGAGGACAGGGCGGGTGGCTACACCTTC. Amino acid sequence: CATEDRAGGYTF.

The chain uses TRBV5-6 and TRBJ1-2; D is perhaps TRBD1 (6 bases). The CDR3 sequence is 12 residues long. V gave up 3 bases and J gave up 5 bases, with 8 bases separating them. The germline V gene encodes CDR1 SGHDT and CDR2 YYEEEE. For the CDR3, the DNA is TGTGCCAGCAGCTCAACAGGGTATGGCTACACCTTC. This translates into CASSSTGYGYTF.

The V call is TRBV3-1 (or the pseudogene TRBV3-2), the J call TRBJ2-5, with D unresolved. CDR3 length equals 15 residues. Germline V lookup: CDR1 LGHDT, CDR2 YNNKEL (reference sequence). The V and J ends lost 0 bases and 3 bases respectively, with 11 bases between them. The CDR3 spells CASSQEWSGEETQYF. The CDR3 DNA reads as TGTGCCAGCAGCCAAGAATGGTCCGGTGAAGAGACCCAGTACTTC.

A remark on this clone: Other DNA sequences of this sample code for an identical CDR3. The rearrangement uses TRBV18 and TRBJ1-1; no clear D gene. V shed 6 bases and J shed 7 bases, with 15 bases lying between them. Germline V gene data show CDR1 as KGHSH and CDR2 as LQKENI. The CDR3 spans 13 residues. CDR3 nucleotides: TGTGCCAGCTCCCCCCGAGGACCTGGTGAAGCTTTCTTT. Its protein product is CASSPRGPGEAFF. Full variable domain (outside the CDR3, taken from reference TRBV18 and TRBJ1-1): NAGVMQNPRHLVRRRGQEARLRCSPMKGHSHVYWYRQLPEEGLKFMVYLQKENIIDESGMPKERFSAEFPKEGPSILRIQQVVRGDSAAYFCASSPRGPGEAFFGQGTRLTVV.

This clone was recorded once. The chain is built from TRBV4-3 and TRBJ1-5; TRBD1 might be the D (5 bases). Germline-derived CDR1 and CDR2 are LGHNA and YSLEER. Trimming cost V 0 bases and J 4 bases, with 7 bases left between them. The CDR3 is made up of 14 amino acids. As DNA, the CDR3 is TGCGCCAGCAGCCAAGATTGGGGGAATCAGCCCCAGCATTTT. This translates into CASSQDWGNQPQHF.

The gene calls are TRBV7-9 and TRBJ1-1; TRBD1 is a possible D gene (5 bases). The germline V gene has CDR1 SEHNR and CDR2 FQNEAQ (reference sequence). CDR3 length equals 15 residues. V gave up 5 bases and J gave up 7 bases, with 20 bases separating them. The CDR3 loop reads CASSPPQGGSHEAFF. The CDR3 bases are TGTGCCAGCAGCCCCCCGCAGGGAGGATCACATGAAGCTTTCTTT.

The chain couples TRBV27 to TRBJ1-6, with D perhaps matching TRBD1 (5 bases). Germline values: CDR1 MNHEY, CDR2 SMNVEV (reference sequence). This CDR3 spans 17 amino acids. The V end was cut by 4 bases, the J end by 7 bases, with 20 bases between. CDR3 sequence (DNA): TGTGCCAGCAGTTCCCCCCCCTCAGGGAAAGGCAATTCACCCCTCCACTTT. Protein: CASSSPPSGKGNSPLHF.